These T cell receptor beta chains were read from a single sample in a study of shared clonotypes between healthy human individuals. Only in-frame clones appear in the TCRdb table, and some are missing; sequencing was by immunoSEQ multiplex PCR. The repertoire consists of 2 million to 2.5 million clones, with approximately 96% occurring once and the leading ten covering roughly 0.13%. Sequencing was carried out using naive CD4+ T cells sorted from blood. Every receptor here comes from a man aged 18 to 30 in good health. Both conserved end residues are part of each CDR3. The order of the fields is V gene, clone size, D gene, J gene, CDR3 DNA, CDR3 protein. D genes are given only for firm matches. Rows may omit the clone size; those that give it use once, few, many or a size class.

V: TRBV5-1
size: -
D: -
J: TRBJ2-6
DNA: TGCGCCAGCAGCGCGGACTCCCCTGGGGCCAACGTCCTGACTTTC
CDR3: CASSADSPGANVLTF

V: TRBV6-5
size: -
D: TRBD1
J: TRBJ1-5
DNA: TGTGCCAGCAGTAGAACAGGGGCTGGGGAGCCCCAGCATTTT
CDR3: CASSRTGAGEPQHF

V: TRBV5-1
size: -
D: -
J: TRBJ1-6
DNA: TGCGCCAGCAGCTTGGCGGGAGCTGACTATAATTCACCCCTCCACTTT
CDR3: CASSLAGADYNSPLHF

V: TRBV6-6
size: once
D: TRBD1
J: TRBJ1-6
DNA: TGTGCCAGCAGGCCCCCGGGGACAGGGCTCCTGGCCCTCCACTTT
CDR3: CASRPPGTGLLALHF

V: TRBV29-1
size: -
D: TRBD2
J: TRBJ2-1
DNA: TGCAGCGCCAGGACTAGCGGATCCTACAATGAGCAGTTCTTC
CDR3: CSARTSGSYNEQFF

V: TRBV7-9
size: many
D: -
J: TRBJ1-1
DNA: TGTGCCAGCAGGTCACAGGTGAACACTGAAGCTTTCTTT
CDR3: CASRSQVNTEAFF

V: TRBV18
size: -
D: TRBD2
J: TRBJ2-7
DNA: TGTGCCAGCTCACCGGGACTAGGTCTCTACGAGCAGTACTTC
CDR3: CASSPGLGLYEQYF

V: TRBV6-6
size: once
D: -
J: TRBJ1-6
DNA: TGTGCCAGCAGGAGGACCGAGTATAATTCACCCCTCCACTTT
CDR3: CASRRTEYNSPLHF

V: TRBV30
size: -
D: -
J: TRBJ1-6
DNA: TGTGCCTGGTCGACAGAGTTTAATTCACCCCTCCACTTT
CDR3: CAWSTEFNSPLHF

V: TRBV5-1
size: -
D: TRBD2
J: TRBJ2-5
DNA: TGCGCCAGCAGTTATTTCCTAGCGGGAGAAGGTGAGACCCAGTACTTC
CDR3: CASSYFLAGEGETQYF

V: TRBV28
size: -
D: TRBD1
J: TRBJ1-2
DNA: TGTGCCAGCAGTTTATCGACAGGGGGCTATGGCTACACCTTC
CDR3: CASSLSTGGYGYTF

V: TRBV11-2
size: -
D: -
J: TRBJ2-2
DNA: TGTGCCAGCAGCACATCAACCGGGGAGCTGTTTTTT
CDR3: CASSTSTGELFF

V: TRBV4-3
size: -
D: -
J: TRBJ2-1
DNA: TGCGCCAGCAGCCAAGATTTTACTTACTACAATGAGCAGTTCTTC
CDR3: CASSQDFTYYNEQFF

V: TRBV7-8
size: -
D: -
J: TRBJ1-2
DNA: TGTGCCAGCAGCTATGGGGTAGCCGGGGGCAGGGGCTACACCTTC
CDR3: CASSYGVAGGRGYTF

V: TRBV27
size: -
D: -
J: TRBJ2-1
DNA: TGTGCCAGCAGTCCTTGGACCAGCTCCTACAATGAGCAGTTCTTC
CDR3: CASSPWTSSYNEQFF

V: TRBV14
size: once
D: -
J: TRBJ2-5
DNA: TGTGCCAGCAGCTCCGGACAGGCCGGGGGGGAGACCCAGTACTTC
CDR3: CASSSGQAGGETQYF

V: TRBV9
size: -
D: -
J: TRBJ2-3
DNA: TGTGCCAGCAGCCAGATGGGGCGGGGAAGCACAGATACGCAGTATTTT
CDR3: CASSQMGRGSTDTQYF

V: TRBV28
size: -
D: TRBD1
J: TRBJ1-5
DNA: TGTGCCAGCAGTTTAATACAGGGGAGGCAGCCCCAGCATTTT
CDR3: CASSLIQGRQPQHF

V: TRBV30
size: -
D: -
J: TRBJ1-4
DNA: TGTGCCTGGAGCGGGGCGGGAGAGTGGGAAAAACTGTTTTTT
CDR3: CAWSGAGEWEKLFF

V: TRBV5-4
size: once
D: TRBD1
J: TRBJ2-2
DNA: TGTGCCAGCAGCGGTGGCACAGGGGGCTTGAGGAACACCGGGGAGCTGTTTTTT
CDR3: CASSGGTGGLRNTGELFF

V: TRBV6-6
size: -
D: -
J: TRBJ1-4
DNA: TGTGCCAGCCAGCGGGGGACTAATGAAAAACTGTTTTTT
CDR3: CASQRGTNEKLFF

V: TRBV30
size: -
D: -
J: TRBJ2-7
DNA: TGTGCCTACCGATTGAAATACGAGCAGTACTTC
CDR3: CAYRLKYEQYF

V: TRBV28
size: -
D: TRBD1
J: TRBJ1-6
DNA: TGTGCCAGCAGTCCCGGACAGGGGAGCGGGTCACCCCTCCACTTT
CDR3: CASSPGQGSGSPLHF

V: TRBV5-1
size: -
D: -
J: TRBJ2-2
DNA: TGCGCCAGCAGCCAAGACACGCAAGCGAACACCGGGGAGCTGTTTTTT
CDR3: CASSQDTQANTGELFF

V: TRBV6-5
size: -
D: TRBD2
J: TRBJ2-5
DNA: TGTGCCAGCAGTTACTCGGGGCCGGGAGGCCCAGAGACCCAGTACTTC
CDR3: CASSYSGPGGPETQYF

V: TRBV9
size: -
D: -
J: TRBJ2-3
DNA: TGTGCCAGCAGCGTAGACAGCACAGATACGCAGTATTTT
CDR3: CASSVDSTDTQYF

V: TRBV12-2
size: once
D: -
J: TRBJ1-1
DNA: TGTGCAAGTCGCCCGCTTAACTCTGGTACAGGAAACACTGAAGCTTTCTTT
CDR3: CASRPLNSGTGNTEAFF

V: TRBV6-5
size: -
D: TRBD2
J: TRBJ2-1
DNA: TGTGCCAGCAGTTGGAGAGGACTAGCTGCCTACAATGAGCAGTTCTTC
CDR3: CASSWRGLAAYNEQFF

V: TRBV28
size: -
D: -
J: TRBJ2-7
DNA: TGTGCCAGCAGTTTAAGTTCGGCGGGCGGGACCTACGAGCAGTACTTC
CDR3: CASSLSSAGGTYEQYF

V: TRBV11-3
size: -
D: -
J: TRBJ1-6
DNA: TGTGCCAGCAGCTTATTTAATAATTCACCCCTCCACTTT
CDR3: CASSLFNNSPLHF

V: TRBV25-1
size: once
D: -
J: TRBJ2-4
DNA: TGTGCCAGCAGTGAAGCAGGAGCGGACATTCAGTACTTC
CDR3: CASSEAGADIQYF

V: TRBV19
size: -
D: TRBD1
J: TRBJ1-4
DNA: TGTGCCAGTAGTGCGACAGGGGGTTATGAAAAACTGTTTTTT
CDR3: CASSATGGYEKLFF

V: TRBV27
size: -
D: -
J: TRBJ1-2
DNA: TGTGCCAGCAGTCCGGGTACAGGGTCTGGCTACACCTTC
CDR3: CASSPGTGSGYTF

V: TRBV7-9
size: -
D: -
J: TRBJ2-5
DNA: TGTGCCAGCAGCCTGGGCCGGGACGTAAAAAGGGAAGAGACCCAGTACTTC
CDR3: CASSLGRDVKREETQYF

V: TRBV7-2
size: -
D: TRBD2
J: TRBJ2-7
DNA: TGTGCCAGCCAGTGGGCTAGCGGACCCTACGAGCAGTACTTC
CDR3: CASQWASGPYEQYF

V: TRBV28
size: -
D: TRBD2
J: TRBJ2-7
DNA: TGTGCCAGCACTGGCGGGGGGGCGTCCTACGAGCAGTACTTC
CDR3: CASTGGGASYEQYF

V: TRBV5-1
size: -
D: -
J: TRBJ1-4
DNA: TGCGCCAGCAGCCCGTCCCTAGCTGGTGAAAAACTGTTTTTT
CDR3: CASSPSLAGEKLFF